These T cell receptor beta chains were read from a single sample in a study of beta chain features in type 1 diabetes. Assay used: immunoSEQ multiplex PCR; TCRdb lists only in-frame clones, some missing. The table lists over 350,000 clones, roughly 16% of them singletons. Input material: naive CD4+ T cells from blood. These TCRs come from a woman aged 18-29 years in good health. Both conserved end residues are part of each CDR3. D genes are given only for firm matches. Only part of the rows carry a size: once, few, many, or a class if the clone is expanded.

J	size	D	V	DNA	CDR3
TRBJ2-1	few	.	TRBV11-2	TGTGCCAGCAGCTTGGTCAAGACAGGCGAGGGGTACAATGAGCAGTTCTTC	CASSLVKTGEGYNEQFF
TRBJ2-5	.	.	TRBV14	TGTGCCAGCAGCCCGGGACTGATCGAGACCCAGTACTTC	CASSPGLIETQYF
TRBJ2-3	.	.	TRBV7-9	TGTGCCAGCAGCCTCCGTACAAATACGCAGTATTTT	CASSLRTNTQYF
TRBJ2-1	.	.	TRBV7-2	TGTGCCAGCAGCTCCCAGTCCTACAATGAGCAGTTCTTC	CASSSQSYNEQFF
TRBJ2-3	few	TRBD1	TRBV12-5	TGTGCTAGTGGACCCGGACAGGGGGTCACAGATACGCAGTATTTT	CASGPGQGVTDTQYF
TRBJ2-5	few	.	TRBV18	TGTGCCAGCTCCCAATCGGAGGGGTCGGAGACCCAGTACTTC	CASSQSEGSETQYF
TRBJ2-5	.	.	TRBV18	TGTGCCAGCTCACCAGTGAGCCAAGAGACCCAGTACTTC	CASSPVSQETQYF
TRBJ2-3	.	.	TRBV18	TGTGCCGTCGGGGAGAGTAGCACAGATACGCAGTATTTT	CAVGESSTDTQYF
TRBJ2-1	.	TRBD2	TRBV28	TGTGCCAGTAGCGGGAGTAGAACCTACAATGAGCAGTTCTTC	CASSGSRTYNEQFF
TRBJ2-2	few	.	TRBV7-3	TGTGCCAGCAGCCAAGGACAAAACACCGGGGAGCTGTTTTTT	CASSQGQNTGELFF
TRBJ2-5	few	.	TRBV5-1	TGCGCCAGCAGCTTGGGCCGCAGCCAAGAGACCCAGTACTTC	CASSLGRSQETQYF
TRBJ2-7	.	.	TRBV28	TGTGCCAGCAGTTCCCTACAAGCCGGGCACCCGGGAGAGCAGTACTTC	CASSSLQAGHPGEQYF
TRBJ2-7	.	TRBD1	TRBV28	TGTGCCAGCAGTCCCAACAGGGGGATCTACTTC	CASSPNRGIYF
TRBJ2-1	few	TRBD1	TRBV2	TGTGCCAGCAGCCACAGGGGGTCCGAGCAGTTCTTC	CASSHRGSEQFF
TRBJ2-3	.	TRBD1	TRBV7-2	TGTGCCAGCAGCTTGACAGGGCCAGATACGCAGTATTTT	CASSLTGPDTQYF
TRBJ1-5	.	.	TRBV6-6	TGTGCCAGCAACCGGGACACGGCGAATCAGCCCCAGCATTTT	CASNRDTANQPQHF
TRBJ2-7	few	.	TRBV5-1	TGCGCCAGCAGCTCGTCCTACGAGCAGTACTTC	CASSSSYEQYF
TRBJ1-2	few	.	TRBV7-9	TGTGCCAGCACCCGAACGTGGGGCCGCGGTCGGGACTATGGCTACACCTTC	CASTRTWGRGRDYGYTF
TRBJ2-7	few	TRBD2	TRBV9	TGTGCCAGCAGCGTAGGAAGCGGGAGCTTCAACGAGCAGTACTTC	CASSVGSGSFNEQYF
TRBJ2-3	few	.	TRBV6-5	TGTGCCAGCAGTTCTCTAGGACTTGAAGATACGCAGTATTTT	CASSSLGLEDTQYF
TRBJ1-2	few	TRBD1	TRBV28	TGTGCCAGCAGTTCCCTGGGGGACAGGGGGGCCTCCAGCTACACCTTC	CASSSLGDRGASSYTF
TRBJ2-3	.	.	TRBV5-1	TGCGCCAGCAGCTTGGACGGTTCCATCGGGGCAGATACGCAGTATTTT	CASSLDGSIGADTQYF
TRBJ2-3	few	TRBD2	TRBV30	TGTGCCTGCCTGGGGACTAGCGGGAGGAGTAGGGGCCCAGATACGCAGTATTTT	CACLGTSGRSRGPDTQYF
TRBJ1-4	few	TRBD1	TRBV7-9	TGTGCCAGTGGGACAGACGTTAATGAAAAACTGTTTTTT	CASGTDVNEKLFF
TRBJ2-7	few	.	TRBV4-1	TGCGCCAGCAGCCAAGACCGAGCCTACGAGCAGTACTTC	CASSQDRAYEQYF
TRBJ2-3	.	.	TRBV7-9	TGTGCCAGCAGCTTACTGGCTAGCGTGGCGCAGTATTTT	CASSLLASVAQYF
TRBJ2-3	.	TRBD1	TRBV29-1	TGCAGCGTTGAAAAGGGGACAGGGACAGATACGCAGTATTTT	CSVEKGTGTDTQYF
TRBJ1-1	.	.	TRBV2	TGTGCCAGCAGAGGACAGTTTATGAACACTGAAGCTTTCTTT	CASRGQFMNTEAFF
TRBJ2-5	few	TRBD1	TRBV11-2	TGTGCCAGCAGCGACCGGACAGGGGTTTTAGAGACCCAGTACTTC	CASSDRTGVLETQYF
TRBJ1-2	.	.	TRBV7-2	TGTGCCAGCAGCTTAGAGCCGTACGTCTATGGCTACACCTTC	CASSLEPYVYGYTF
TRBJ2-1	.	.	TRBV11-3	TGTGCCAGCAGCTTGGATGGACTCGTCTACAATGAGCAGTTCTTC	CASSLDGLVYNEQFF
TRBJ2-5	few	.	TRBV2	TGTGCCAGCAGTGAAGGGAGTCGTGGCGGGCGGGAGACCCAGTACTTC	CASSEGSRGGRETQYF